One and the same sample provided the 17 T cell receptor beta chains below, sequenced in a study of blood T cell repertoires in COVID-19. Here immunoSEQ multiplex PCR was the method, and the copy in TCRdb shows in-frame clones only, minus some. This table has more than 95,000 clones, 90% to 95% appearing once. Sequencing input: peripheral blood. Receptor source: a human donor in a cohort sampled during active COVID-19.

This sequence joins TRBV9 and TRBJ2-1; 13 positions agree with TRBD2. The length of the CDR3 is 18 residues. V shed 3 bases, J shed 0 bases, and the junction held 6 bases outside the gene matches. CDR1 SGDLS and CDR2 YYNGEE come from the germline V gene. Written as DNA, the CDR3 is TGTGCCAGCAGCGCCTTAACTAGCGGGGGGGACTCCTACAATGAGCAGTTCTTC. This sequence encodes CASSALTSGGDSYNEQFF.

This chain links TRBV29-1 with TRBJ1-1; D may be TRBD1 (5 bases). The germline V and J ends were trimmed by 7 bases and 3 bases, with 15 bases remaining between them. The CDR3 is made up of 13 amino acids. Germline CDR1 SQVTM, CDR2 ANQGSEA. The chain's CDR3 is CSATRVWDTEAFF. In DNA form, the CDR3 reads TGCAGCGCCACCAGGGTCTGGGACACTGAAGCTTTCTTT.

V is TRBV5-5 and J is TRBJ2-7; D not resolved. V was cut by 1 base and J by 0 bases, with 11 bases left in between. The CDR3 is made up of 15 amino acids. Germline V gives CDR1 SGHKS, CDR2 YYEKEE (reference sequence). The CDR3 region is CASSLSHSYSYEQYF. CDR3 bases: TGTGCCAGCAGCTTGTCCCATTCCTACTCCTACGAGCAGTACTTC.

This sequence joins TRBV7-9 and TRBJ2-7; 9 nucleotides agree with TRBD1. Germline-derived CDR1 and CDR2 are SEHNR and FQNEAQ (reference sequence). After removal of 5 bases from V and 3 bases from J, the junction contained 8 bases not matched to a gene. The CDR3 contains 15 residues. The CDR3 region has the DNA TGTGCCAGCAGCAACCGGGACAGGGCCTTCTACGAGCAGTACTTC. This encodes CASSNRDRAFYEQYF.

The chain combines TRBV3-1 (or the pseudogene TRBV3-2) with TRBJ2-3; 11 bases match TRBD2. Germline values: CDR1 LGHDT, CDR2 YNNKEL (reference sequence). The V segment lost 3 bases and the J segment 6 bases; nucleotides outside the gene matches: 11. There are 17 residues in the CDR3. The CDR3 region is CASSHGTSGTSGDTQYF. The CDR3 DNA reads TGTGCCAGCAGCCACGGGACTAGCGGAACCTCCGGGGATACGCAGTATTTT.

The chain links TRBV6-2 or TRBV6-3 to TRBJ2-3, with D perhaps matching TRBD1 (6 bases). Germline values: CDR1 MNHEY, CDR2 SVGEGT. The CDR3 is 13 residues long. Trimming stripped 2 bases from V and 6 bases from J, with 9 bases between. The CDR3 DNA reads TGTGCCAGCAGTTACGGGGGCGCGGATACGCAGTATTTT. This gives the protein CASSYGGADTQYF.

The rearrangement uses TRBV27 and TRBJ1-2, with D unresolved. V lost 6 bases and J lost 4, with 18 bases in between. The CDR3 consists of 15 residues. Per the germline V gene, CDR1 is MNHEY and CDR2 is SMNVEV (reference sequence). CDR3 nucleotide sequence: TGTGCCAGCAGCCTTTACCCCTCCGAGCTCTATGGCTACACCTTC. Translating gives CASSLYPSELYGYTF.

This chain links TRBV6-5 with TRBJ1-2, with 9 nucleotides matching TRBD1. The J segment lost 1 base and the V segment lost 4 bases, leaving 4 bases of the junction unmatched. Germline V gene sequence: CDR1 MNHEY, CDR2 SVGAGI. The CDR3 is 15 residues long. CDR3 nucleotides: TGTGCCAGCAGTTGGGGACAGGGTGGTAACTATGGCTACACCTTC. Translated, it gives CASSWGQGGNYGYTF.

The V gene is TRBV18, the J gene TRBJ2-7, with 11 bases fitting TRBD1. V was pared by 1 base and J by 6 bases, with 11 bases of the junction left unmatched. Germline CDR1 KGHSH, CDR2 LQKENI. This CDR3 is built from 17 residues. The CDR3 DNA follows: TGTGCCAGCTCACCACTAGTTACTCCGGGACAGGGGGTCGAGCAGTACTTC. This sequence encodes CASSPLVTPGQGVEQYF.

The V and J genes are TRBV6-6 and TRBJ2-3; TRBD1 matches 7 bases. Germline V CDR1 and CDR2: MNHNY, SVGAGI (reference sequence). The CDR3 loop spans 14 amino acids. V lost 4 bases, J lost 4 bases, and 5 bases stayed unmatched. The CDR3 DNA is TGTGCCAGCAGTTCACAGGGGCGGCCAGATACGCAGTATTTT. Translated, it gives CASSSQGRPDTQYF.

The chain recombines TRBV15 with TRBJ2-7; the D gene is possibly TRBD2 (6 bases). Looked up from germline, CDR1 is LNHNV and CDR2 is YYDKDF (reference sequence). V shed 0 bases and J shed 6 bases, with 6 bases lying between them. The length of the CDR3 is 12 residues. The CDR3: CATSREGGEQYF. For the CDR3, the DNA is TGTGCCACCAGCAGAGAGGGGGGCGAGCAGTACTTC. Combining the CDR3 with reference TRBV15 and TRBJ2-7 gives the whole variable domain DAMVIQNPRYQVTQFGKPVTLSCSQTLNHNVMYWYQQKSSQAPKLLFHYYDKDFNNEADTPDNFQSRRPNTSFCFLDIRSPGLGDTAMYLCATSREGGEQYFGPGTRLTVT.

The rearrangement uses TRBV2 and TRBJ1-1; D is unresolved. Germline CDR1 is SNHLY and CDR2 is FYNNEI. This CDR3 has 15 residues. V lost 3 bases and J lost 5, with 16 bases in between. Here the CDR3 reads CASSEGIRGRTEAFF. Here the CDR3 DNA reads TGTGCCAGCAGTGAGGGTATTCGGGGTAGGACTGAAGCTTTCTTT.

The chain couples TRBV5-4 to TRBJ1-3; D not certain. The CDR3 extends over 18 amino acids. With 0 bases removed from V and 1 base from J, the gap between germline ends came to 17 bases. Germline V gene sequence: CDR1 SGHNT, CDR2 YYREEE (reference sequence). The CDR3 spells CASSLAEVVSESGNTIYF. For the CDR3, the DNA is TGTGCCAGCAGCTTGGCCGAGGTAGTATCGGAGTCTGGAAACACCATATATTTT.

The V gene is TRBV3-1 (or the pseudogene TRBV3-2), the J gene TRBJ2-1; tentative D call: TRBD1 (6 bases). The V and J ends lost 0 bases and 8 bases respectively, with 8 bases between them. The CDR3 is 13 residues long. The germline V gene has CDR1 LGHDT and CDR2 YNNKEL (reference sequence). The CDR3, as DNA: TGTGCCAGCAGCCAAGAGACAGGTCATGAGCAGTTCTTC. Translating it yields CASSQETGHEQFF.

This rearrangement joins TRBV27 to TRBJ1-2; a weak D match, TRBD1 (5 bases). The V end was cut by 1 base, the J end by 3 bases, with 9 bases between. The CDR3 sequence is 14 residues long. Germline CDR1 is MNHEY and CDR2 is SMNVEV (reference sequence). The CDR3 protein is CASSLWGGHYGYTF. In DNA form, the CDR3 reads TGTGCCAGCAGTTTATGGGGCGGCCACTATGGCTACACCTTC.

CDR3 DNA sequence: TGTGCCAGCAGCTTAAAATGGATCTCGGGAGGGGGGCCCGGGGAGCTGTTTTTT. Protein sequence: CASSLKWISGGGPGELFF. V usage is TRBV11-2 and J usage is TRBJ2-2, with TRBD2 matching 8 bases. CDR3 length: 18 residues. Germline V gives CDR1 SGHAT, CDR2 FQNNGV. V gave up 2 bases and J gave up 6 bases; unmatched junction bases: 14.

Here the CDR3 reads CAISDPGMNTEAFF. The CDR3, as DNA: TGTGCCATCAGTGATCCAGGGATGAACACTGAAGCTTTCTTT. The J gene is TRBJ1-1, the V gene TRBV10-3; TRBD1 might be the D (5 bases). The length of the CDR3 is 14 residues. Trimming removed 3 bases from V and 0 bases from J, with 8 bases in between. Per germline, CDR1 ENHRY and CDR2 SYGVKD.